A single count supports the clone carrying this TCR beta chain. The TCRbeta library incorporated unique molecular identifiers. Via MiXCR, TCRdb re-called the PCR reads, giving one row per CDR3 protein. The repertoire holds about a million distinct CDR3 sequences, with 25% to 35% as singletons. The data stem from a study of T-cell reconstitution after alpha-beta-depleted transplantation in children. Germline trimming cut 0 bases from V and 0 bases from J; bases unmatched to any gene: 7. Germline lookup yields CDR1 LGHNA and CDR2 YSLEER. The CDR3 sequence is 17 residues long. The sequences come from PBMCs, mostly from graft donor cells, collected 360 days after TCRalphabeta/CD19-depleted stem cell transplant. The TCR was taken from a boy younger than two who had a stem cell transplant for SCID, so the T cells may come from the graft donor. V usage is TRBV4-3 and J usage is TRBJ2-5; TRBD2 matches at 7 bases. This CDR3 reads CASSQDGPSGDQETQYF. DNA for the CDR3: TGCGCCAGCAGCCAAGATGGGCCTAGCGGAGACCAAGAGACCCAGTACTTC.